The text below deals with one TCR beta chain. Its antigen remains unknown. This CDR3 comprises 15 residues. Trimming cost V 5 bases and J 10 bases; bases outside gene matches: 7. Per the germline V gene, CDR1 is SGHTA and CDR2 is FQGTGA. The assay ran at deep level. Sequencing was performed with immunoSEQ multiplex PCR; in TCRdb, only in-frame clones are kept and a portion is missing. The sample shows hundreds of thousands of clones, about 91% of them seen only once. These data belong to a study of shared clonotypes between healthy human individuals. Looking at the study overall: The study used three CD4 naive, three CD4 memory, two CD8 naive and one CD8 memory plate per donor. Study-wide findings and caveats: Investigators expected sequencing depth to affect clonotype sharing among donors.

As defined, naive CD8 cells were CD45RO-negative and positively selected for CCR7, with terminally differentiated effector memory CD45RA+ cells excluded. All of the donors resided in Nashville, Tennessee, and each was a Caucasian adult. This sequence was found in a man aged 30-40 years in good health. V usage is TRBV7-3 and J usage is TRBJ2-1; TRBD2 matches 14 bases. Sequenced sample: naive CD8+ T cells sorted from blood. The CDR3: CASSVGTSGSEEQFF. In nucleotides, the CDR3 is TGTGCCAGCAGCGTCGGGACTAGCGGGAGCGAGGAGCAGTTCTTC.